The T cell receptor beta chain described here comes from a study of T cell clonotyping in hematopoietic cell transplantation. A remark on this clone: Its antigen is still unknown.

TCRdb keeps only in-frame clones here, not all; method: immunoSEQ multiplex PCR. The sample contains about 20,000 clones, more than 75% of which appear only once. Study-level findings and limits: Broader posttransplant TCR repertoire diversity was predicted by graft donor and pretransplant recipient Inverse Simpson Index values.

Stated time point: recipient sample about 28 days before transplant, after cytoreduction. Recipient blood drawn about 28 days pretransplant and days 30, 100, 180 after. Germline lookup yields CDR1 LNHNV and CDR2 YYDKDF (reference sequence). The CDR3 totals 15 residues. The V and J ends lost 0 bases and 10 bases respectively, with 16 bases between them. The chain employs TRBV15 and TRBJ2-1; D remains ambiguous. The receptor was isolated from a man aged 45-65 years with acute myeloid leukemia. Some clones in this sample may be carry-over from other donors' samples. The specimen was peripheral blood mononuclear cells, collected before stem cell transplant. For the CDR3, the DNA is TGTGCCACCAGCAGAGATCCGAGCCAGCGAAGCGAGCAGTTCTTC. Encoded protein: CATSRDPSQRSEQFF.